Below, one T cell receptor (beta chain) is given with its context. The sample comes from a study of shared clonotypes between healthy human individuals. There are 14 residues in the CDR3. V shed 8 bases, J shed 6 bases, and the junction held 13 bases outside the gene matches. The germline V gene encodes CDR1 SQVTM and CDR2 ANQGSEA. Naive-designated CD8 cells lacked CD45RO, were positively enriched for CCR7, and omitted terminally differentiated effector memory CD45RA+ cells. Some clones are missing from TCRdb's copy, which holds only in-frame ones; the method was immunoSEQ multiplex PCR. Here the sample spans hundreds of thousands of clones, roughly 96% being singletons.

Sequencing used naive CD8+ T cells sorted from blood. The chain couples TRBV29-1 to TRBJ2-1; 7 bases are a match to TRBD1. This TCR was recovered from a woman aged 25 to 39 in good health. The DNA for the CDR3 is TGCAGCACAATCAACAGGGGAGACAGCAATGAGCAGTTCTTC. It specifies CSTINRGDSNEQFF.